Shown below are 26 T cell receptor beta chains from a single sample sequenced in a study of CD8 T cells in Susac syndrome. RNA amounts of roughly 0.45 to 1 ug underwent reverse transcription with random hexamers. From the immunoSEQ multiplex PCR reads, TCRdb called clonotypes with MiXCR, one entry per CDR3 protein. The sample contains a few hundred thousand distinct CDR3 sequences, more than 85% of which appear only once. The sample taken for sequencing was CD4+ T cells from PBMCs. The receptors were sampled from a human donor with multiple sclerosis.

The V gene is TRBV20-1, the J gene TRBJ1-6; D remains unclear. Per the germline V gene, CDR1 is DFQATT and CDR2 is SNEGSKA (reference sequence). Trimming removed 0 bases at V and 8 bases at J, with 11 bases between. The CDR3 sequence is 14 residues long. The CDR3 loop reads CSAREGSGDSPLHF. Written as DNA, the CDR3 is TGCAGTGCTAGAGAGGGGAGTGGTGATTCACCCCTCCACTTT.

The gene calls are TRBV29-1 and TRBJ2-1, with TRBD1 matching 8 bases. The CDR3 is made up of 13 amino acids. Trimming cost V 7 bases and J 6 bases; bases outside gene matches: 8. Germline CDR1 and CDR2: SQVTM and ANQGSEA. CDR3 nucleotide sequence: TGCAGCGCCGAAGGACAGGGACGCAATGAGCAGTTCTTC. Protein sequence: CSAEGQGRNEQFF.

The chain recombines TRBV9 with TRBJ1-5; D gene uncertain. The CDR3 totals 15 residues. Germline V gene lookup returns CDR1 SGDLS and CDR2 YYNGEE. Trimming took off 0 bases at V and 4 bases at J, with 11 bases between the two ends. CDR3 amino acids: CASSVDDGINQPQHF. CDR3 sequence (DNA): TGTGCCAGCAGCGTAGACGACGGAATAAATCAGCCCCAGCATTTT.

This chain connects TRBV5-6 to TRBJ2-4; no reliable D call. Trimming removed 1 base at V and 0 bases at J, with 8 bases between. Germline CDR1 reads SGHDT; CDR2 reads YYEEEE. The CDR3 extends over 15 amino acids. DNA of the CDR3: TGTGCCAGCAGCTTGACAGACCTAGCCAAAAACATTCAGTACTTC. Translating it yields CASSLTDLAKNIQYF.

This rearrangement joins TRBV30 to TRBJ1-2; D is uncertain. The ends were cut back, 0 bases at V and 12 bases at J, with 11 bases in the middle. The CDR3 consists of 11 residues. Germline V gene sequence: CDR1 GTSNPN, CDR2 SVGIG (reference sequence). The CDR3 protein is CAWSVGSGDTF. The CDR3 DNA follows: TGTGCCTGGAGTGTAGGGAGTGGAGACACCTTC.

This clonotype appeared a single time. The genes are TRBV2 and TRBJ2-7, with D possibly called TRBD1 or TRBD2 (5 bases each). The CDR3 has 13 amino acids. Per the germline V gene, CDR1 is SNHLY and CDR2 is FYNNEI. V lost 7 bases and J lost 1, with 11 bases in between. The CDR3 here is CASIWDGSYEQYV. The CDR3 region has the DNA TGTGCCAGCATTTGGGACGGTTCCTACGAGCAGTACGTC.

The chain is built from TRBV3-1 and TRBJ2-7; D is unclear. Per the germline V gene, CDR1 is LGHDT and CDR2 is YNNKEL (reference sequence). This CDR3 is built from 12 residues. Trimming removed 1 base from V and 9 bases from J, with 10 bases in between. CDR3 sequence (DNA): TGTGCCAGCAGCCAAGTCGACGGTAGGCAGTACTTC. Translating gives CASSQVDGRQYF.

V usage is TRBV29-1 and J usage is TRBJ2-7; D unresolved. Germline lookup yields CDR1 SQVTM and CDR2 ANQGSEA. This CDR3 comprises 13 residues. V lost 6 bases and J lost 7, with 19 bases in between. The CDR3 here is CSVTLTAGREQYF. CDR3 coding DNA: TGCAGCGTGACCTTGACGGCAGGCAGAGAGCAGTACTTC.

The chain combines TRBV12-3 or TRBV12-4 with TRBJ1-2; no firm D call. V lost 5 bases and J lost 4, with 20 bases in between. This CDR3 is built from 16 residues. The CDR3 DNA sequence: TGTGCCAGCAGTGACCCGGGAGCCTCGGCGGGCTATGGCTACACCTTC. Protein sequence: CASSDPGASAGYGYTF.

The chain combines TRBV29-1 with TRBJ2-2; D remains ambiguous. Germline V gene sequence: CDR1 SQVTM, CDR2 ANQGSEA. V shed 3 bases and J shed 0 bases, with 5 bases lying between them. The CDR3 runs 13 residues. CDR3 amino acids: CSVDRSNTGELFF. CDR3 coding DNA: TGCAGCGTTGACAGATCGAACACCGGGGAGCTGTTTTTT.

V gene TRBV2 combines with J gene TRBJ2-1, with a tentative D call TRBD1 (7 bases). Germline V gene data show CDR1 as SNHLY and CDR2 as FYNNEI. The ends were cut back, 3 bases at V and 10 bases at J, with 10 bases in the middle. This CDR3 region has 12 residues. CDR3: CASSEGGQEQFF. CDR3 in DNA: TGTGCCAGCAGTGAGGGGGGACAGGAGCAGTTCTTC.

The V call is TRBV3-1, the J call TRBJ2-1, with a tentative D call TRBD2 (5 bases). The CDR3 contains 15 residues. The V end was cut by 4 bases, the J end by 8 bases, with 18 bases between. Per the germline V gene, CDR1 is LGHDT and CDR2 is YNNKEL (reference sequence). CDR3 region: CASSLLGPERDEQFF. The CDR3 DNA is TGTGCCAGCAGCCTCCTCGGACCTGAGAGGGATGAGCAGTTCTTC.

The rearrangement joins TRBV12-3 or TRBV12-4 to TRBJ2-2; D ambiguous. V lost 2 bases, J lost 4 bases, and 14 bases lay in between. The CDR3 is 16 residues long. The CDR3 DNA reads as TGTGCCAGCAGTTTACGCTCCGCTCTTGGCACCGGGGAGCTGTTTTTT. Its translation: CASSLRSALGTGELFF.

This clonotype was picked up one time. The rearrangement links TRBV20-1 to TRBJ1-1, with a tentative D call TRBD1 (5 bases). Trimming took off 5 bases at V and 1 base at J, with 14 bases between the two ends. The germline gives CDR1 DFQATT, CDR2 SNEGSKA (reference sequence). The CDR3 extends over 14 amino acids. For the CDR3, the DNA is TGCAGTGCTGTCGACAGCCCCCAGAACACTGAAGCTTTCTTT. It is translated as CSAVDSPQNTEAFF.

This rearrangement joins TRBV10-2 to TRBJ1-1; the match to TRBD1 covers 8 bases. CDR1 is WSHSY and CDR2 is SAAADI in the germline V gene. Trimming took 2 bases from V and 8 from J; bases not matched to a gene: 1. This CDR3 comprises 12 residues. CDR3 loop: CASSEGDREAFF. The CDR3 DNA sequence: TGCGCCAGCAGTGAGGGGGACAGGGAAGCTTTCTTT.

The chain uses TRBV13 and TRBJ2-7; 7 bases agree with TRBD2. J gave up 5 bases and V 5 bases, and 12 bases lay outside the gene matches. Germline CDR1 is PRHDT and CDR2 is FYEKMQ (reference sequence). CDR3 length equals 15 residues. CDR3 DNA: TGTGCCAGCAGCCCCCGGGGGGAAATCGGCGACGAGCAGTACGTC. It translates to CASSPRGEIGDEQYV.

Written as DNA, the CDR3 is TGCAGTGCCGCCTCCCTCCCGGGGACCTACGAGCAGTACTTC. Translating it yields CSAASLPGTYEQYF. V gene TRBV20-1 combines with J gene TRBJ2-7; possible D gene TRBD2, 5 bases. V lost 6 bases and J lost 2, with 17 bases in between. CDR1 DFQATT and CDR2 SNEGSKA come from the germline V gene (reference sequence). The CDR3 has 14 amino acids.

The V call is TRBV9, the J call TRBJ1-5; D is possibly TRBD1 (5 bases). The CDR3 extends over 13 amino acids. V was pared by 0 bases and J by 10 bases, with 11 bases between. Germline values: CDR1 SGDLS, CDR2 YYNGEE. DNA for the CDR3: TGTGCCAGCAGCGTAGACGGGGGTTCACCCCAGCATTTT. Residues: CASSVDGGSPQHF.

The chain is built from TRBV30 and TRBJ1-1, with TRBD1 as a possible D gene (6 bases). The V gene's germline CDR1 is GTSNPN and CDR2 SVGIG (reference sequence). V gave up 3 bases and J gave up 10 bases, with 15 bases separating them. The CDR3 spans 12 residues. The CDR3 sequence: CAWRYTGGSAFF. CDR3 nucleotide sequence: TGTGCCTGGAGGTACACGGGGGGCTCAGCTTTCTTT.

This chain links TRBV3-1 with TRBJ2-1; TRBD2 agrees at 8 bases. This CDR3 has 15 residues. Looked up from germline, CDR1 is LGHDT and CDR2 is YNNKEL (reference sequence). Losses at the gene ends were 3 bases for V and 8 bases for J; bases not matched to a gene: 9. The CDR3 coding sequence is TGTGCCAGCAGCCATCTCGGGGGGGGCGGGTATGAGCAGTTCTTC. Translation gives CASSHLGGGGYEQFF.

This sequence joins TRBV30 and TRBJ2-7; 7 bases align to TRBD1. Looked up from germline, CDR1 is GTSNPN and CDR2 is SVGIG (reference sequence). The V gene end was trimmed by 2 bases and the J gene end by 1 base; junction bases not matched to a gene: 5. The CDR3 is 14 amino acids. The CDR3 DNA reads as TGTGCCTGGAGTAGGGACAGATTGTCCTACGAGCAGTACTTC. Its translation is CAWSRDRLSYEQYF.

For this clonotype: Mismatch with germline at one junction end may stem from a read error. The V gene is TRBV20-1, the J gene TRBJ1-6, with 9 bases that match TRBD1. This CDR3 is 13 amino acids long. Germline V lookup: CDR1 DFQATT, CDR2 SNEGSKA (reference sequence). CDR3 sequence (DNA): TGCAGTGCAAGAGACAGGGGGAATTCACCCCTCCACTTT. Its translation: CSARDRGNSPLHF.

The V and J genes are TRBV18 and TRBJ2-7; D uncertain. V lost 6 bases and J lost 2, with 11 bases in between. This CDR3 has 13 residues. CDR1 is KGHSH and CDR2 is LQKENI in the germline V gene. The CDR3 protein is CASSPDAAYEQYV. The DNA of the CDR3 is TGTGCCAGCTCCCCGGACGCAGCCTACGAGCAGTACGTC.

V usage is TRBV30 and J usage is TRBJ2-3, with TRBD1 as a possible D gene (5 bases). CDR1 is GTSNPN and CDR2 is SVGIG in the germline V gene (reference sequence). CDR3 length: 12 amino acids. The germline V and J ends were trimmed by 4 bases and 2 bases, with 7 bases remaining between them. The CDR3 spells CAWTRVTDTQYF. CDR3 DNA: TGTGCCTGGACCAGGGTCACAGATACGCAGTATTTT.

The chain couples TRBV20-1 to TRBJ2-3; D unclear. From germline, CDR1 is DFQATT and CDR2 SNEGSKA (reference sequence). Trimming took 1 base from V and 0 from J, leaving 8 bases between them. The CDR3 contains 14 residues. The CDR3 loop reads CSARVHPSTDTQYF. CDR3 nucleotides: TGCAGTGCTAGAGTGCACCCTAGCACAGATACGCAGTATTTT.

This chain joins TRBV19 and TRBJ1-6, with a weak D call TRBD1 (6 bases). The CDR3 consists of 16 residues. CDR1 is LNHDA, CDR2 SQIVND, per germline (reference sequence). V was clipped by 5 bases and J by 9 bases, with 20 bases between them. CDR3 sequence: CASSSSSRLQGSPLHF. The CDR3 DNA sequence: TGTGCCAGTAGTTCCTCCTCACGGTTACAGGGTTCACCCCTCCACTTT.